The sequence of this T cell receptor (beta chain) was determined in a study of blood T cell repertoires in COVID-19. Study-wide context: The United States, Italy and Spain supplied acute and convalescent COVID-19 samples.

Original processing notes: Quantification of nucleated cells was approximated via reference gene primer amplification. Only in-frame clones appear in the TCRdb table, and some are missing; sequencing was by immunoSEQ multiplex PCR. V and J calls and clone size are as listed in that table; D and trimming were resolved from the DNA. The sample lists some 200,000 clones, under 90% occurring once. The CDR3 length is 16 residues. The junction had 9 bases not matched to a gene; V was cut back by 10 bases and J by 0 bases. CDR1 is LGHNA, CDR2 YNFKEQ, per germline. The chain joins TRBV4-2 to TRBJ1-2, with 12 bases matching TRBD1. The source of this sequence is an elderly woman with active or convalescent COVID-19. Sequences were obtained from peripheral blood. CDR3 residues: CATGDRGRPANYGYTF. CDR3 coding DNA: TGTGCCACCGGGGACAGGGGGCGTCCTGCTAACTATGGCTACACCTTC.